This passage covers 15 T cell receptor beta chains from one sample sequenced in a study of shared clonotypes between healthy human individuals. Assay: immunoSEQ multiplex PCR; the TCRdb copy retains only in-frame clones and omits some. The sample consists of some 680,000 clones, 55% to 85% of them appearing once. Sequenced input: memory CD4+ T cells sorted from blood. Documented subset: CD45RA-negative fraction. The source is a woman aged 25 to 39 in good health.

The chain carries TRBV5-8 and TRBJ1-1, with D hard to call. The V and J ends lost 6 bases and 5 bases respectively, with 14 bases between them. The CDR3 runs 13 residues. The germline V gene has CDR1 SGHTS and CDR2 YDEGEE. The CDR3 sequence: CASTNRGWTEAFF. The CDR3 coding sequence is TGTGCCAGCACCAACAGAGGATGGACTGAAGCTTTCTTT.

The chain links TRBV18 to TRBJ1-2; tentative D call: TRBD1 (6 bases). The V end lost 3 bases, the J end lost 4 bases, and 15 bases lay between the germline ends. CDR1 and CDR2 (germline): KGHSH, LQKENI. CDR3 length: 15 residues. The CDR3 sequence: CASSPAEGGFYGYTF. CDR3 nucleotides: TGTGCCAGCTCACCGGCGGAGGGGGGGTTCTATGGCTACACCTTC.

The V call is TRBV29-1, the J call TRBJ2-7, with 9 bases that match TRBD1. CDR1 is SQVTM, CDR2 ANQGSEA, per germline. Trimming took 7 bases from V and 3 from J; bases not matched to a gene: 4. The CDR3 extends over 12 amino acids. As DNA, the CDR3 is TGCAGCGGGGGACAGGGTAACTACGAGCAGTACTTC. Its translation: CSGGQGNYEQYF.

For this clone: Different DNA sequences within this sample yield the same CDR3. The rearrangement uses TRBV5-1 and TRBJ2-1; D perhaps matches TRBD2 (5 bases). The length of the CDR3 is 15 residues. The germline V gene encodes CDR1 SGHRS and CDR2 YFSETQ. V shed 1 base and J shed 1 base, with 9 bases lying between them. The CDR3 is CASSLSAGSYNEQFF. For the CDR3, the DNA is TGCGCCAGCAGCTTGTCTGCGGGTTCCTACAATGAGCAGTTCTTC.

The CDR3 coding sequence is TGCGCCAGCAGCCGCGGGACTAGCGGGAGGCCTAATGAGCAGTTCTTC. Amino acids: CASSRGTSGRPNEQFF. The chain joins TRBV5-1 to TRBJ2-1, with TRBD2 matching over 15 bases. The germline CDR1 and CDR2 sequences are SGHRS and YFSETQ. CDR3 length: 16 residues. V lost 4 bases to trimming and J lost 7 bases; unmatched junction nucleotides: 6. The full variable domain, with the rest looked up from reference TRBV5-1 and TRBJ2-1, is KAGVTQTPRYLIKTRGQQVTLSCSPISGHRSVSWYQQTPGQGLQFLFEYFSETQRNKGNFPGRFSGRQFSNSRSEMNVSTLELGDSALYLCASSRGTSGRPNEQFFGPGTRLTVL.

J is TRBJ2-5 and V is TRBV28; possibly TRBD1 or TRBD2 for D (5 bases each). The germline CDR1 and CDR2 sequences are MDHEN and SYDVKM. V dropped 6 bases and J dropped 2 bases, with 16 bases sitting between them. CDR3 size: 15 residues. The CDR3 region has the DNA TGTGCCAGCAGAGGGCCTGGGACGGATCAAGAGACCCAGTACTTC. Protein: CASRGPGTDQETQYF.

The genes are TRBV5-4 and TRBJ1-2; TRBD1 matches 7 bases. Germline assignment: CDR1 SGHNT and CDR2 YYREEE (reference sequence). Trimming cost V 9 bases and J 2 bases; bases outside gene matches: 13. CDR3 size: 15 residues. The CDR3 reads CATIGWTGNNYGYTF. The DNA of the CDR3 is TGTGCCACCATAGGGTGGACAGGTAACAACTATGGCTACACCTTC.

The chain has TRBV15 and TRBJ2-7, with D possibly being TRBD1 (6 bases). Germline V lookup: CDR1 LNHNV, CDR2 YYDKDF (reference sequence). Trimming cost V 1 base and J 2 bases, with 12 bases left between them. This CDR3 contains 15 residues. CDR3 nucleotides: TGTGCCACCAGCAGAGGGGGCCAGGGGCCCTACGAGCAGTACTTC. Its protein product is CATSRGGQGPYEQYF.

This clone was detected once. The chain has TRBV11-2 and TRBJ1-1, with D hard to call. The CDR3 runs 15 residues. Germline loops: CDR1 SGHAT, CDR2 FQNNGV. Trimming stripped 0 bases from V and 4 bases from J, with 12 bases between. The CDR3 nucleotides are TGTGCCAGCAGCTTAGATGTAAGGGTTGGCACTGAAGCTTTCTTT. Protein: CASSLDVRVGTEAFF.

The V gene is TRBV4-1, the J gene TRBJ1-3; TRBD1 matches 10 bases. CDR3 length equals 17 residues. V was pared by 3 bases and J by 7 bases, with 12 bases of the junction left unmatched. In germline, CDR1 is MGHRA, CDR2 YSYEKL. CDR3: CASSHRDRGREFNTIYF. CDR3 DNA: TGCGCCAGCAGCCATCGCGACAGGGGGCGCGAGTTTAACACCATATATTTT.

The V call is TRBV7-3, the J call TRBJ2-1; a possible D gene is TRBD2 (5 bases). Per germline, CDR1 SGHTA and CDR2 FQGTGA. The CDR3 length is 16 residues. The germline V and J ends were trimmed by 3 bases and 4 bases, with 16 bases remaining between them. CDR3 loop: CASSLIPGIQYNEQFF. CDR3 bases: TGTGCCAGCAGCTTGATCCCGGGGATACAATACAATGAGCAGTTCTTC.

The rearrangement joins TRBV6-1 to TRBJ1-2, with 9 bases fitting TRBD1. The germline V gene has CDR1 MNHNS and CDR2 SASEGT. CDR3 size: 15 residues. Unmatched junction bases numbered 12, after V lost 4 bases and J lost 9 bases. Here the CDR3 DNA reads TGTGCCAGCAGTGTCTCGACCGGGACAGGGAAGCGCTACACCTTC. Amino acid sequence: CASSVSTGTGKRYTF.

The chain joins TRBV13 to TRBJ1-2; no reliable D call. The CDR3 runs to 17 residues. Looked up from germline, CDR1 is PRHDT and CDR2 is FYEKMQ (reference sequence). The V gene lost 8 bases and the J gene lost 1 base, with 23 bases spanning the gap. CDR3 residues: CASQARGRGKSNYGYTF. CDR3 bases: TGTGCCAGCCAAGCGAGAGGGCGAGGGAAGAGTAACTATGGCTACACCTTC.

This chain connects TRBV5-6 to TRBJ2-7, with 10 bases matching TRBD2. CDR3 size: 15 residues. V was pared by 0 bases and J by 7 bases, with 7 bases of the junction left unmatched. From germline, CDR1 is SGHDT and CDR2 YYEEEE. This chain's CDR3 is CASSLALAGVEEQYF. In DNA, the CDR3 is TGTGCCAGCAGCTTGGCCCTAGCGGGAGTCGAAGAGCAGTACTTC.

The V gene is TRBV7-2, the J gene TRBJ2-7; D gene unclear. V was cut by 1 base and J by 2 bases, with 15 bases left in between. The CDR3 totals 16 residues. Germline CDR1 reads SGHTA; CDR2 reads FQGNSA. In nucleotides, the CDR3 is TGTGCCAGCAGCTTAGGTCTCCTTGCTGACGCCTACGAGCAGTACTTC. Amino acid sequence: CASSLGLLADAYEQYF. Variable domain in full (rest from reference TRBV7-2 and TRBJ2-7): GAGVSQSPSNKVTEKGKDVELRCDPISGHTALYWYRQSLGQGLEFLIYFQGNSAPDKSGLPSDRFSAERTGGSVSTLTIQRTQQEDSAVYLCASSLGLLADAYEQYFGPGTRLTVT.